One and the same sample provided the 30 T cell receptor beta chains below, sequenced in a study of Ad26.COV2.S vaccination and SARS-CoV-2 variants. The data were produced by immunoSEQ multiplex PCR, yet TCRdb's version contains in-frame clones alone and is incomplete. The table has around 340,000 clones, roughly 91% seen once. Regarding treatment: some 20 received Ad26.COV2.S at low or high dose, single or two shots; five or six received placebo; per-sample allocation not given. Following the first vaccine or placebo injection, samples were taken on day 63. Sequencing used peripheral blood, obtained in a trial of Ad26.COV2.S vaccine versus placebo. The receptors shown here come from a person between 18 and 59 years old who received the Ad26.COV2.S COVID-19 vaccine or a placebo.

V usage is TRBV4-2 and J usage is TRBJ1-2; 11 bases are shared with TRBD1. The CDR3 has 15 residues. V lost 4 bases to trimming and J lost 5 bases; unmatched junction nucleotides: 6. Germline V gene data show CDR1 as LGHNA and CDR2 as YNFKEQ. CDR3 DNA sequence: TGTGCCAGCAGCCTTGGGGACAGGGGGAGTTATGGCTACACCTTC. This gives the protein CASSLGDRGSYGYTF.

This rearrangement joins TRBV4-2 to TRBJ1-1; 9 nucleotides align to TRBD1. This CDR3 is built from 15 residues. Germline CDR1 and CDR2: LGHNA and YNFKEQ. Trimming removed 1 base from V and 5 bases from J; junction bases left unmatched: 5. The CDR3 DNA reads as TGTGCCAGCAGCCAAGCCAAGACAGGGGGTACTGAAGCTTTCTTT. Translated: CASSQAKTGGTEAFF.

About this clone: One end of the junction does not line up with germline, which may come from a read error. The genes are TRBV2 and TRBJ2-1; TRBD1 might be the D (5 bases). This CDR3 is built from 14 residues. Per the germline V gene, CDR1 is SNHLY and CDR2 is FYNNEI. The CDR3 protein is CASCDSIQGIEQFF. The CDR3 DNA is TGTGCCAGCTGTGATTCTATCCAGGGCATCGAGCAGTTCTTC.

This chain uses TRBV7-9 with TRBJ2-1, with a weak D call TRBD1 (6 bases). The CDR3 contains 15 residues. V was clipped by 1 base and J by 2 bases, with 9 bases between them. Germline values: CDR1 SEHNR, CDR2 FQNEAQ (reference sequence). CDR3 sequence: CASSLEWTAYNEQFF. DNA of the CDR3: TGTGCCAGCAGCTTAGAGTGGACAGCCTACAATGAGCAGTTCTTC.

V and J are TRBV9 and TRBJ1-1; 8 bases agree with TRBD1. The germline gives CDR1 SGDLS, CDR2 YYNGEE. The CDR3 consists of 15 residues. V lost 2 bases, J lost 1 base, and 4 bases stayed unmatched. This chain's CDR3 is CASSVLQGGNTEAFF. CDR3 nucleotide sequence: TGTGCCAGCAGCGTTTTACAGGGGGGGAACACTGAAGCTTTCTTT. The full variable domain, with the rest looked up from reference TRBV9 and TRBJ1-1, is DSGVTQTPKHLITATGQRVTLRCSPRSGDLSVYWYQQSLDQGLQFLIQYYNGEERAKGNILERFSAQQFPDLHSELNLSSLELGDSALYFCASSVLQGGNTEAFFGQGTRLTVV.

The chain couples TRBV19 to TRBJ2-7, with D possibly called TRBD1 or TRBD2 (5 bases each). This CDR3 comprises 13 residues. Germline V gene lookup returns CDR1 LNHDA and CDR2 SQIVND (reference sequence). Trimming removed 2 bases at V and 6 bases at J, with 11 bases between. The CDR3 here is CASSIQGVSEQYF. The CDR3, as DNA: TGTGCCAGTAGTATACAGGGAGTCTCCGAGCAGTACTTC.

This clone was recorded once. The gene calls are TRBV10-2 and TRBJ2-3; no clear D gene. This CDR3 region has 13 residues. V dropped 7 bases and J dropped 6 bases, with 14 bases sitting between them. CDR1 and CDR2 (germline): WSHSY, SAAADI. CDR3 protein: CASNGVALDTQYF. In nucleotides, the CDR3 is TGCGCCAGCAATGGGGTGGCGCTGGATACGCAGTATTTT.

The genes are TRBV13 and TRBJ1-1; 7 positions agree with TRBD1. J gave up 0 bases and V 5 bases, and 6 bases lay outside the gene matches. CDR1 and CDR2 from the germline V gene are PRHDT and FYEKMQ (reference sequence). CDR3 size: 15 residues. The CDR3 loop reads CASSLGQRMNTEAFF. As DNA, the CDR3 is TGTGCCAGCAGCCTGGGACAGAGAATGAACACTGAAGCTTTCTTT. The full variable domain, its missing parts supplied by reference TRBV13 and TRBJ1-1, is AAGVIQSPRHLIKEKRETATLKCYPIPRHDTVYWYQQGPGQDPQFLISFYEKMQSDKGSIPDRFSAQQFSDYHSELNMSSLELGDSALYFCASSLGQRMNTEAFFGQGTRLTVV.

The CDR3 DNA is TGTGCCAGCAGTTTACAGGGGGCGGACACCGGGGAGCTGTTTTTT. Amino acids: CASSLQGADTGELFF. The genes are TRBV28 and TRBJ2-2; 8 bases line up with TRBD1. The CDR3 has 15 residues. Trimming removed 2 bases from V and 3 bases from J; junction bases left unmatched: 2. Germline CDR1 MDHEN, CDR2 SYDVKM.

V usage is TRBV10-3 and J usage is TRBJ2-1; TRBD1 is a possible D gene (6 bases). Germline values: CDR1 ENHRY, CDR2 SYGVKD. There are 13 residues in the CDR3. V was trimmed by 11 bases and J by 8 bases, leaving 19 bases between them. The CDR3 loop reads CAVSGTTWDEQFF. CDR3 DNA: TGTGCCGTCTCCGGGACAACCTGGGATGAGCAGTTCTTC.

This clone was recorded a few times. The chain is built from TRBV10-2 and TRBJ2-3; possibly TRBD2 for D (6 bases). Trimming left V 5 bases short and J 3 bases short, with 9 bases between. Germline values: CDR1 WSHSY, CDR2 SAAADI. The CDR3 sequence is 13 residues long. The CDR3, as DNA: TGCGCCAGCAGTTCCCGGGAGACAGATACGCAGTATTTT. This gives the protein CASSSRETDTQYF.

This clone has just a few counts. V is TRBV4-2 and J is TRBJ1-6; 8 bases are shared with TRBD1. The CDR3 totals 14 residues. Germline V lookup: CDR1 LGHNA, CDR2 YNFKEQ. V lost 3 bases to trimming and J lost 7 bases; unmatched junction nucleotides: 2. The DNA for the CDR3 is TGTGCCAGCAGCCAGGGACAGGAGAATTCACCCCTCCACTTT. This codes for CASSQGQENSPLHF.

This clone showed up just once. V usage is TRBV5-4 and J usage is TRBJ1-1; D possibly corresponds to TRBD1 (5 bases). CDR3 length: 13 amino acids. The germline V and J ends were trimmed by 0 bases and 5 bases, with 8 bases remaining between them. Germline V gene data show CDR1 as SGHNT and CDR2 as YYREEE (reference sequence). DNA for the CDR3: TGTGCCAGCAGCTTGGATGGGGGAACTGAAGCTTTCTTT. Its translation is CASSLDGGTEAFF.

This chain links TRBV12-3 or TRBV12-4 with TRBJ2-7; 8 nucleotides agree with TRBD2. V lost 5 bases and J lost 6; bases outside the gene matches: 3. The CDR3 covers 12 residues. The CDR3 spells CASSPAGGEQYF. In DNA, the CDR3 is TGTGCCAGCAGTCCCGCGGGGGGCGAGCAGTACTTC.

The chain uses TRBV6-4 and TRBJ2-6; D unclear. The CDR3 is 15 residues long. Germline V CDR1 and CDR2: MRHNA, SNTAGT. Trimming took 2 bases from V and 0 from J, leaving 5 bases between them. DNA of the CDR3: TGTGCCAGCAGTGACGAGCCCTCTGGGGCCAACGTCCTGACTTTC. Amino acids: CASSDEPSGANVLTF.

The CDR3 DNA follows: TGTGCCAGCAGCTTAGTGGCAGATACGCAGTATTTT. Protein sequence: CASSLVADTQYF. V usage is TRBV5-4 and J usage is TRBJ2-3; the D is unclear. Between the trimmed V and J ends, which lost 2 bases and 4 bases, there was a span of 5 bases. The length of the CDR3 is 12 residues. The germline gives CDR1 SGHNT, CDR2 YYREEE (reference sequence).

V usage is TRBV19 and J usage is TRBJ2-7; TRBD2 matches 12 bases. There are 15 residues in the CDR3. Germline V gene sequence: CDR1 LNHDA, CDR2 SQIVND (reference sequence). Losses at the gene ends were 4 bases for V and 3 bases for J; bases not matched to a gene: 4. The DNA for the CDR3 is TGTGCCAGTAGTAAACCGACTAGCGGGGGCTACGAGCAGTACTTC. Its protein is CASSKPTSGGYEQYF.

This clone has a single count. The chain has TRBV6-2 or TRBV6-3 and TRBJ1-1; D is possibly TRBD1 (6 bases). The CDR3 has 18 residues. Germline CDR1 MNHEY, CDR2 SVGEGT. Trimming shortened V by 0 bases and J by 1 base, and 18 bases separated the two germline ends. CDR3 sequence: CASSYSIFLETGNTEAFF. As DNA, the CDR3 is TGTGCCAGCAGTTACTCGATTTTTCTAGAGACAGGGAACACTGAAGCTTTCTTT.

The rearrangement links TRBV28 to TRBJ1-1, with D unresolved. From germline, CDR1 is MDHEN and CDR2 SYDVKM. The length of the CDR3 is 14 residues. V gave up 7 bases and J gave up 1 base, with 13 bases separating them. In nucleotides, the CDR3 is TGTGCCAGCATCATCTCTCCAGGGAACACTGAAGCTTTCTTT. The encoded protein is CASIISPGNTEAFF.

The gene calls are TRBV12-3 or TRBV12-4 and TRBJ2-3; tentatively, D is TRBD1 (6 bases). This CDR3 comprises 12 residues. V shed 3 bases and J shed 7 bases, with 8 bases lying between them. The chain's CDR3 is CASSLQGYTQYF. The CDR3 nucleotides are TGTGCCAGCAGTTTGCAGGGGTATACGCAGTATTTT.

The rearrangement joins TRBV11-3 to TRBJ2-5, with D unresolved. Per the germline V gene, CDR1 is SGHNT and CDR2 is YENEEA. The CDR3 is 13 residues long. V was clipped by 5 bases and J by 7 bases, with 14 bases between them. DNA of the CDR3: TGTGCCAGCAGCCTCAACCCCACCGGGACCCAGTACTTC. It is translated as CASSLNPTGTQYF.

The chain carries TRBV9 and TRBJ2-2; D is possibly TRBD2 (6 bases). The CDR3 runs 15 residues. V gave up 2 bases and J gave up 1 base, with 9 bases separating them. Germline V lookup: CDR1 SGDLS, CDR2 YYNGEE. The CDR3 DNA sequence: TGTGCCAGCAGCGTCAACGGGAGGAACACCGGGGAGCTGTTTTTT. Its translation: CASSVNGRNTGELFF.

This chain uses TRBV27 with TRBJ1-4, with D tentatively TRBD1 (6 bases). CDR1 is MNHEY and CDR2 is SMNVEV in the germline V gene (reference sequence). CDR3 size: 14 residues. Trimming took off 5 bases at V and 6 bases at J, with 13 bases between the two ends. The CDR3 region has the DNA TGTGCCAGCAGTCTTAGGGGGAACGATGAAAAACTGTTTTTT. Protein product: CASSLRGNDEKLFF.

The V call is TRBV19, the J call TRBJ1-4, with D possibly matching TRBD1 (6 bases). Trimming left V 4 bases short and J 8 bases short, with 23 bases between. From germline, CDR1 is LNHDA and CDR2 SQIVND (reference sequence). The CDR3 runs 17 residues. The CDR3 sequence: CASSTSMNRARGEKLFF. The CDR3 region has the DNA TGTGCCAGTAGTACCTCCATGAACAGGGCGCGGGGAGAAAAACTGTTTTTT.

The chain recombines TRBV3-1 (or the pseudogene TRBV3-2) with TRBJ1-5; 7 bases line up with TRBD1. V dropped 0 bases and J dropped 4; count of bases not matched to a gene: 15. Germline-derived CDR1 and CDR2 are LGHDT and YNNKEL (reference sequence). The CDR3 length is 19 residues. CDR3 DNA sequence: TGTGCCAGCAGCCAAGACAAACCCGGCTGGGGACAGCTAAATCAGCCCCAGCATTTT. This codes for CASSQDKPGWGQLNQPQHF.

This chain joins TRBV19 and TRBJ1-4; D not certain. CDR1 and CDR2 (germline): LNHDA, SQIVND (reference sequence). V was shortened by 4 bases and J by 0 bases, with 9 bases between the two germline ends. This CDR3 region has 15 residues. The CDR3 sequence is CASSTLGATNEKLFF. The CDR3 bases are TGTGCCAGTAGTACTCTGGGAGCAACTAATGAAAAACTGTTTTTT.

This chain connects TRBV19 to TRBJ2-7; 10 bases align to TRBD1. Per the germline V gene, CDR1 is LNHDA and CDR2 is SQIVND (reference sequence). The CDR3 loop spans 15 amino acids. Trimming at V came to 6 bases and at J to 5 bases, leaving 10 bases not matched to a gene. The CDR3 is CASSTAGQGLNEQYF. CDR3 DNA sequence: TGTGCCAGTAGCACAGCGGGACAGGGGCTAAACGAGCAGTACTTC.

This clone was recorded once. V is TRBV28 and J is TRBJ2-3, with D perhaps TRBD1 or TRBD2 (6 bases each). V lost 7 bases and J 6 bases, leaving 17 bases between the germline ends. Germline CDR1 reads MDHEN; CDR2 reads SYDVKM. The CDR3 is 14 residues long. The CDR3 protein is CASTKGGFGDTQYF. In nucleotides, the CDR3 is TGTGCCAGCACCAAGGGGGGTTTCGGCGATACGCAGTATTTT.

This chain connects TRBV7-9 to TRBJ1-1; no firm D call. CDR1 SEHNR and CDR2 FQNEAQ come from the germline V gene (reference sequence). The length of the CDR3 is 15 residues. Trimming cost V 6 bases and J 1 base, with 15 bases left between them. The CDR3 DNA follows: TGTGCCAGCAGGGCTGACTGGGCTGCGAACACTGAAGCTTTCTTT. Its protein product is CASRADWAANTEAFF.

The rearrangement uses TRBV5-4 and TRBJ2-7, with 10 bases identical to TRBD1. CDR3 length: 15 amino acids. Unmatched junction bases numbered 7, after V lost 4 bases and J lost 3 bases. CDR1 is SGHNT, CDR2 YYREEE, per germline (reference sequence). In DNA form, the CDR3 reads TGTGCCAGCAGCCCCGGGACAGGGGAAGGCTACGAGCAGTACTTC. Translation: CASSPGTGEGYEQYF.